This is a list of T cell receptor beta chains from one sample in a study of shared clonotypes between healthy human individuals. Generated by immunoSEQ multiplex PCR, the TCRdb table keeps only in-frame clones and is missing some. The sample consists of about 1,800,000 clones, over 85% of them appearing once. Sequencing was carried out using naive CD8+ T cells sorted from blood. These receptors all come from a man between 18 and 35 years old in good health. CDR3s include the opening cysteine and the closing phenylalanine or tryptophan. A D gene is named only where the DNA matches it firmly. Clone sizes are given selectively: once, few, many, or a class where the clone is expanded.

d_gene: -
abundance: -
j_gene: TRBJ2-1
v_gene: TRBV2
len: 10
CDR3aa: CASKGNEQFF
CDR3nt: TGTGCCAGCAAGGGGAATGAGCAGTTCTTC

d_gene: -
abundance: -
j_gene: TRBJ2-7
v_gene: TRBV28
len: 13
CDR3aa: CASSPGWSYEQYF
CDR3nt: TGTGCCAGCAGTCCAGGGTGGTCCTACGAGCAGTACTTC

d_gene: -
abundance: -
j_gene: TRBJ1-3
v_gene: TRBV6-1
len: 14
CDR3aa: CASSAEGSGNTIYF
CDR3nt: TGTGCCAGCAGTGCCGAGGGGAGTGGAAACACCATATATTTT

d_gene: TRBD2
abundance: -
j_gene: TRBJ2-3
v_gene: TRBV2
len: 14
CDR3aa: CAGSLAALTDTQYF
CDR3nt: TGTGCCGGAAGTCTAGCGGCCCTCACAGATACGCAGTATTTT

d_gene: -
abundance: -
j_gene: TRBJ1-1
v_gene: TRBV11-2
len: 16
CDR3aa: CASSLDHPGLNTEAFF
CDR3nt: TGTGCCAGCAGCTTAGATCACCCAGGGCTGAACACTGAAGCTTTCTTT

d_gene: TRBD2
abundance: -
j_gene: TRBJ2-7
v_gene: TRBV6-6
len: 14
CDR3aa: CASKEAGEAYEQYF
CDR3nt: TGTGCCAGCAAGGAAGCGGGAGAAGCGTACGAGCAGTACTTC

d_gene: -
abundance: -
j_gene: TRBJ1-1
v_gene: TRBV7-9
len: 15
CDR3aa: CASSPATGLNTEAFF
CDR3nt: TGTGCCAGCAGTCCCGCCACAGGCTTGAACACTGAAGCTTTCTTT

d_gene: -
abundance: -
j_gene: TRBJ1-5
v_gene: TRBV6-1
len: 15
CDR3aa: CASSSGIFGDQPQHF
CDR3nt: TGTGCCAGCAGTTCAGGGATTTTCGGAGATCAGCCCCAGCATTTT

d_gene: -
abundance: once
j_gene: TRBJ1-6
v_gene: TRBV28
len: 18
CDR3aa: CASSFGDTFSSYNSPLHF
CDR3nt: TGTGCCAGCAGTTTCGGAGACACCTTCTCCTCCTATAATTCACCCCTCCACTTT

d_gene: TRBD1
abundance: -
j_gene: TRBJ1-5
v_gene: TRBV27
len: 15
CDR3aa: CASSYTTGVRQPQHF
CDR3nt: TGTGCCAGCAGCTATACGACAGGGGTCAGGCAGCCCCAGCATTTT

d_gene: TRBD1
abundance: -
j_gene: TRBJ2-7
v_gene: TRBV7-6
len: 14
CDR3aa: CASSLAGTAYEQYF
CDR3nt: TGTGCCAGCAGCTTAGCCGGGACAGCCTACGAGCAGTACTTC

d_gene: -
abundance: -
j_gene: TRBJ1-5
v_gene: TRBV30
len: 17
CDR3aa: CAWSPGTLFYSNQPQHF
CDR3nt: TGTGCCTGGAGTCCCGGGACCCTATTTTATAGCAATCAGCCCCAGCATTTT

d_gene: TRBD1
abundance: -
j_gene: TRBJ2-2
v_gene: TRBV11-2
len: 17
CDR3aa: CASSLDPTGENTGELFF
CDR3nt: TGTGCCAGCAGCTTAGATCCCACAGGGGAGAACACCGGGGAGCTGTTTTTT

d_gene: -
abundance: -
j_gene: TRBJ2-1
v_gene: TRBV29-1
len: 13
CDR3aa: CSVDETNRNEQFF
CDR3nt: TGCAGCGTTGATGAGACCAACAGGAATGAGCAGTTCTTC

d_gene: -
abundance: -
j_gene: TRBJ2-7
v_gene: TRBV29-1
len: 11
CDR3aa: CSVEVDYEQYF
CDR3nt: TGCAGCGTTGAAGTAGACTACGAGCAGTACTTC

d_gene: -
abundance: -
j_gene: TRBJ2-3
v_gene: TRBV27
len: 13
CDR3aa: CASTAAFTDTQYF
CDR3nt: TGTGCCAGCACCGCGGCTTTTACAGATACGCAGTATTTT

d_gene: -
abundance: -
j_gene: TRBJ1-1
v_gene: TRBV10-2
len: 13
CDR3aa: CASSDGPGLEAFF
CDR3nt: TGCGCCAGCAGTGACGGGCCAGGGCTTGAAGCTTTCTTT

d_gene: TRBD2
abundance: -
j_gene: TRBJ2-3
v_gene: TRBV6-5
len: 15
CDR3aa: CASRPTSGRTDTQYF
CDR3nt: TGTGCCAGCAGACCTACTAGCGGGAGAACAGATACGCAGTATTTT

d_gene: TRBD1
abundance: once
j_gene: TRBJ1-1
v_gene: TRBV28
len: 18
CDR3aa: CASSLSIGDSRVVTEAFF
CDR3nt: TGTGCCAGCAGTTTAAGTATCGGGGACAGTCGGGTGGTCACTGAAGCTTTCTTT

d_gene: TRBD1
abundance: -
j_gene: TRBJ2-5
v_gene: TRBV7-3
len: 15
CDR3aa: CASSPTWTGEETQYF
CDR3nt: TGTGCCAGCAGCCCTACGTGGACAGGGGAAGAGACCCAGTACTTC